The rows below give T cell receptor beta chains drawn from one sample of a study of blood T cell repertoires in COVID-19. The assay was immunoSEQ multiplex PCR, and TCRdb's table has in-frame clones only and misses some. This table holds more than 150,000 clones, approximately 87% found once. The sequenced material came from peripheral blood. The source of these receptors is a woman between 70 and 85 years old with COVID-19, enrolled during active disease. CDR3s include the opening cysteine and the closing phenylalanine or tryptophan. A D gene is named only where the DNA matches it firmly. Only part of the rows carry a size: once, few, many, or a class if the clone is expanded.

V gene	D gene	clone size	J gene	CDR3 DNA	CDR3 protein
TRBV5-1	.	.	TRBJ1-1	TGCGCCAGCAGCTTGGAGGGCGGGAGGAACACTGAAGCTTTCTTT	CASSLEGGRNTEAFF
TRBV2	.	.	TRBJ2-2	TGTGCCAGCAGTTGGCAAAACACCGGGGAGCTGTTTTTT	CASSWQNTGELFF
TRBV15	.	.	TRBJ1-2	TGTGCCACCAGCAGATCGACAGAGGATTATGGCTACACCTTC	CATSRSTEDYGYTF
TRBV19	TRBD1	once	TRBJ2-7	TGTGCCAGTAGCACCGTACAGGGGGCGAGCTACGAGCAGTACTTC	CASSTVQGASYEQYF
TRBV21-1	.	.	TRBJ1-6	TGTGCCAGCAGCAAAGAGGGACAGGGGCTCTCACCCCTCCACTTT	CASSKEGQGLSPLHF
TRBV12-3/TRBV12-4	TRBD2	once	TRBJ2-1	TGTGCCAGCAGCGGGACTAGTGTGGGTGAGCAGTTCTTC	CASSGTSVGEQFF
TRBV5-1	.	once	TRBJ2-3	TGCGCCAGCAGCCCCGAACTGGCAGATACGCAGTATTTT	CASSPELADTQYF
TRBV7-3	TRBD1	.	TRBJ1-1	TGTGCCAGCAGCGTAAAAAACAGGGGGCGATGGAAGGCTGAAGCTTTCTTT	CASSVKNRGRWKAEAFF
TRBV11-2	.	.	TRBJ1-5	TGTGCCAGCAGCTTAGTGCCGGGGAGGGATCAGCCCCAGCATTTT	CASSLVPGRDQPQHF
TRBV19	.	.	TRBJ1-2	TGTGCCAGTGGAGACCGAATGAACTATGGCTACACCTTC	CASGDRMNYGYTF
TRBV13	TRBD1	.	TRBJ1-4	TGTGCCAGCAGCCTCCGGACAGGGGCTGAAAAACTGTTTTTT	CASSLRTGAEKLFF
TRBV6-5	TRBD1	.	TRBJ2-7	TGTGCCAGCAGCCGACAGGGCCGAGGTAACGAGCAGTACTTC	CASSRQGRGNEQYF
TRBV9	TRBD2	.	TRBJ2-6	TGTGCCAGCAGCGTGGACGGACTAGCGTTCTCTGGGGCCAACGTCCTGACTTTC	CASSVDGLAFSGANVLTF
TRBV18	TRBD2	.	TRBJ2-4	TGTGCCAGCTCACCAAGTGCTCTAACTAGCGGTTACAATCAGTACTTC	CASSPSALTSGYNQYF
TRBV5-1	TRBD2	.	TRBJ2-7	TGCGCCAGCAGCTTTGGGTTTGGGACTAGCGGGAGTAACGACGAGCAGTACTTC	CASSFGFGTSGSNDEQYF
TRBV27	TRBD1	.	TRBJ1-5	TGTGCCAGCAGTTTAATTGGAGGGACAGGGGAGGATCAGCCCCAGCATTTT	CASSLIGGTGEDQPQHF
TRBV30	TRBD1	.	TRBJ1-6	TGTGCCTGGAGTGTATTGACAGGGGGTCTGGGTTCACCCCTCCACTTT	CAWSVLTGGLGSPLHF
TRBV19	.	.	TRBJ2-5	TGTGCCAGTAGTGGTCGAGGAGGGACCCAGTACTTC	CASSGRGGTQYF
TRBV19	.	.	TRBJ2-5	TGTGCCAGTAGTGTTCGAGGGGGACCTTCGGGGGGGACCCAGTACTTC	CASSVRGGPSGGTQYF
TRBV10-3	TRBD2	.	TRBJ2-6	TGTGCCATCAGTGGGCCCGGCGGGAGGGAATCTGGGGCCAACGTCCTGACTTTC	CAISGPGGRESGANVLTF
TRBV5-4	TRBD1	once	TRBJ1-2	TGTGCCAGCAGCCAAGACAGGGATGGCTACACCTTC	CASSQDRDGYTF
TRBV25-1	TRBD1	.	TRBJ2-7	TGTGCCAGCAGTGAGTCTGGGACAGGCTCCTACGAGCAGTACTTC	CASSESGTGSYEQYF
TRBV28	.	.	TRBJ1-1	TGTGCCAGCAGTCCTGGCCTCACTGAAGCTTTCTTT	CASSPGLTEAFF
TRBV5-8	.	.	TRBJ1-1	TGTGCCAGCAGCTTCAGCATAAGGCGGGACACTGAAGCTTTCTTT	CASSFSIRRDTEAFF
TRBV7-2	TRBD2	.	TRBJ2-7	TGTGCCAGCAGACTGAGCGGGGCTCGTTACGAGCAGTACTTC	CASRLSGARYEQYF
TRBV7-9	.	.	TRBJ1-2	TGTGCCAGCAGTGACGTAGGACAGCTACGAGGCTACACCTTC	CASSDVGQLRGYTF
TRBV28	TRBD1	.	TRBJ2-6	TGTGCCAGCAGTTGGCCCCCAGGGGGACCTGGGGCCAACGTCCTGACTTTC	CASSWPPGGPGANVLTF
TRBV28	.	.	TRBJ1-1	TGTGCCAGCAGTTTAATCTCCGGGGAAGCTTTCTTT	CASSLISGEAFF
TRBV9	TRBD1	few	TRBJ2-3	TGTGCCAGCAGCGCCAGAGGGACAGGGCCGGTCCGGAAAGATACGCAGTATTTT	CASSARGTGPVRKDTQYF
TRBV19	.	.	TRBJ2-3	TGTGCCAGCAAGACCCGCGGAGGGCGGGGCACAGATACGCAGTATTTT	CASKTRGGRGTDTQYF
TRBV10-3	TRBD1	.	TRBJ1-1	TGTGCCATCAGGAAGACAGGGGGCGCGTCGGACACTGAAGCTTTCTTT	CAIRKTGGASDTEAFF
TRBV14	.	.	TRBJ2-3	TGTGCCAGCAGTAGCGCAGATACGCAGTATTTT	CASSSADTQYF
TRBV6-2/TRBV6-3	.	once	TRBJ1-6	TGTGCCAGCAGTTACTTGGCGGCGAATTCACCCCTCCACTTT	CASSYLAANSPLHF
TRBV19	TRBD1	.	TRBJ1-5	TGTGCCAGTAGTATGGCGGGACAGGGTACGCTTCAGCCCCAGCATTTT	CASSMAGQGTLQPQHF
TRBV5-1	TRBD2	.	TRBJ2-1	TGCGCCAGCAGCTTGATGTCTAGCGGGAGGATGTCCTACAATGAGCAGTTCTTC	CASSLMSSGRMSYNEQFF
TRBV6-5	.	.	TRBJ1-5	TGTGCCACCGCGGGAGGCTATAGCAATCAGCCCCAGCATTTT	CATAGGYSNQPQHF
TRBV29-1	.	.	TRBJ1-1	TGCAGCGTTTTAGGGCTTGGGGGGAAGGGCACTGAAGCTTTCTTT	CSVLGLGGKGTEAFF
TRBV28	TRBD1	few	TRBJ1-1	TGTGCCAGCAGTCCAGGGACAGGGGCCAAGAACACTGAAGCTTTCTTT	CASSPGTGAKNTEAFF
TRBV3-1/TRBV3-2	TRBD2	.	TRBJ2-7	TGTGCCAGCAGCCAAGGTACTAGCGGCTACGAGCAGTACTTC	CASSQGTSGYEQYF
TRBV27	TRBD2	few	TRBJ2-7	TGTGCCAGCAGTCCTAGGACTAGCGGGACCTACGAGCAGTACTTC	CASSPRTSGTYEQYF
TRBV24-1	TRBD1	.	TRBJ1-2	TGTGCCACCAGTGATTGGGGACAGGACTATGGCTACACCTTC	CATSDWGQDYGYTF
TRBV5-7	.	.	TRBJ2-7	TGTGCCAGCAGCCCGGATAGCGGCTGCTACGAGCAGTACTTC	CASSPDSGCYEQYF
TRBV3-1/TRBV3-2	TRBD1	.	TRBJ2-2	TGTGCCAGCAGCCGAGACCTGGGACAGGGGGGGACCGGGGAGCTGTTTTTT	CASSRDLGQGGTGELFF
TRBV28	TRBD1	.	TRBJ1-5	TGTGCCAGCACCAGGACAGGCCTTAATCAGCCCCAGCATTTT	CASTRTGLNQPQHF
TRBV4-3	.	.	TRBJ1-5	TGCGCCAGCAGCCAAGATCGCGGGTTAAGCAATCAGCCCCAGCATTTT	CASSQDRGLSNQPQHF
TRBV11-2	.	.	TRBJ2-1	TGTGCCAGCAGCTTAGAGTTAGTCTCCTACAATGAGCAGTTCTTC	CASSLELVSYNEQFF
TRBV29-1	.	.	TRBJ2-7	TGCAGCGTTGAACAGGGCTACGAGCAGTACTTC	CSVEQGYEQYF
TRBV28	TRBD1	.	TRBJ1-6	TGTGCCAGCAGTTTTTTCCGCGGAACAGGGGATTCACCCCTCCACTTT	CASSFFRGTGDSPLHF
TRBV7-2	TRBD1	.	TRBJ1-5	TGTGCCAGCAGCACCACCGGGACAGGGGGGGGAGGTCAGCCCCAGCATTTT	CASSTTGTGGGGQPQHF
TRBV5-1	TRBD2	.	TRBJ2-1	TGCGCCAGCAGCTTGGGTCGGACTAGCGGGAGGGCCGGTTACAATGAGCAGTTCTTC	CASSLGRTSGRAGYNEQFF